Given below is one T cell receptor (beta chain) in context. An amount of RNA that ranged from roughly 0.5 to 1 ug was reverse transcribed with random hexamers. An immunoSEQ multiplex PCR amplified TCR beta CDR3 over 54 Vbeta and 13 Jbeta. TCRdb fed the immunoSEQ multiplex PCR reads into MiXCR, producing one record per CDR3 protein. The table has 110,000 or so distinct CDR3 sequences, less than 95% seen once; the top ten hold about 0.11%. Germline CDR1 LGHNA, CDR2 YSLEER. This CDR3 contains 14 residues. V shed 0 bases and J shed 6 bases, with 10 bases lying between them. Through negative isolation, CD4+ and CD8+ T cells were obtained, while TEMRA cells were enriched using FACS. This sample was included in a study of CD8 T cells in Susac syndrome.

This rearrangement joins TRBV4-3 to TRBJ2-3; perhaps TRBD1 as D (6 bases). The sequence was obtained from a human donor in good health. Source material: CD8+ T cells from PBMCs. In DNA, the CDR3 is TGCGCCAGCAGCCAAGACGGAAGGGGGGATACGCAGTATTTT. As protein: CASSQDGRGDTQYF.